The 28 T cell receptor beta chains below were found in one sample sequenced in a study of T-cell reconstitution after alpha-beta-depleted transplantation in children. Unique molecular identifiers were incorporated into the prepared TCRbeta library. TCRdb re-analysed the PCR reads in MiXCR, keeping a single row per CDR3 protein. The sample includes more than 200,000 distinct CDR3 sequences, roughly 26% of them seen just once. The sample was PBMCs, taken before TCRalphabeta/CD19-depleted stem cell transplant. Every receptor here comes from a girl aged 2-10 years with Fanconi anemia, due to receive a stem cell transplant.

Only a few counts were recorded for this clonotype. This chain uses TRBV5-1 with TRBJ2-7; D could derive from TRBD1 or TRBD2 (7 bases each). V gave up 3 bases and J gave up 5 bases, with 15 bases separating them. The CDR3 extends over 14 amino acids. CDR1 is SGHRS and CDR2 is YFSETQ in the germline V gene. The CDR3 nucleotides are TGCGCCAGCAGCTCCCGGGGGGACAGACACGAGCAGTACTTC. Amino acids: CASSSRGDRHEQYF.

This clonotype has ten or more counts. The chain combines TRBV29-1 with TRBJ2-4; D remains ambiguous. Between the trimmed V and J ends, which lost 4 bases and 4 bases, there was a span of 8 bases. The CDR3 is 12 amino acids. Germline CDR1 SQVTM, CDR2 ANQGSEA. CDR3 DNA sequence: TGCAGCGTTGTGCCAGATAAAAACATTCAGTACTTC. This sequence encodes CSVVPDKNIQYF. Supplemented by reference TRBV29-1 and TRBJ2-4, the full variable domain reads SAVISQKPSRDICQRGTSLTIQCQVDSQVTMMFWYRQQPGQSLTLIATANQGSEATYESGFVIDKFPISRPNLTFSTLTVSNMSPEDSSIYLCSVVPDKNIQYFGAGTRLSVL.

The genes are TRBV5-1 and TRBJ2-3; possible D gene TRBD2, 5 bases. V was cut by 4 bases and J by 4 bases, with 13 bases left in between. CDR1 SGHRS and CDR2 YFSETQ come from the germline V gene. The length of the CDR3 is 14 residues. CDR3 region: CASSGESSADTQYF. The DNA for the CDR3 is TGCGCCAGCAGCGGGGAGAGTAGCGCAGATACGCAGTATTTT. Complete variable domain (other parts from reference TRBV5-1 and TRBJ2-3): KAGVTQTPRYLIKTRGQQVTLSCSPISGHRSVSWYQQTPGQGLQFLFEYFSETQRNKGNFPGRFSGRQFSNSRSEMNVSTLELGDSALYLCASSGESSADTQYFGPGTRLTVL.

DNA of the CDR3: TGCGCCAGCAGTGAAGGGTACTTTAACAATGAGCAGTTCTTC. Its translation is CASSEGYFNNEQFF. V and J are TRBV4-1 and TRBJ2-1; no reliable D call. The CDR3 runs 14 residues. Trimming stripped 6 bases from V and 5 bases from J, with 14 bases between. Germline lookup yields CDR1 MGHRA and CDR2 YSYEKL.

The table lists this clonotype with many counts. The DNA of the CDR3 is TGTGCCAGCAGTTTAGTTACTCGGGTTGGTCAGCCCCAGCATTTT. Residues: CASSLVTRVGQPQHF. The chain couples TRBV12-3 or TRBV12-4 to TRBJ1-5, with D uncertain. The CDR3 has 15 amino acids. With 1 base removed from V and 6 bases from J, the gap between germline ends came to 13 bases.

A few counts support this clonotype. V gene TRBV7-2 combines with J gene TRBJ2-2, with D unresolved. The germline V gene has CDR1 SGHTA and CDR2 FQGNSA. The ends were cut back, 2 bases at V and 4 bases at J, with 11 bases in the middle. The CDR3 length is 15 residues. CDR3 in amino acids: CASSLSSRITGELFF. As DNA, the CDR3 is TGTGCCAGCAGCTTATCCAGCCGGATCACCGGGGAGCTGTTTTTT.

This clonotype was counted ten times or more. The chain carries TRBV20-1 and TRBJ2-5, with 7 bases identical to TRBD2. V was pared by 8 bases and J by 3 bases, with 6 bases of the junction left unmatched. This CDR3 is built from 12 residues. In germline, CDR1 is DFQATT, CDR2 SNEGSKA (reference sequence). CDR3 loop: CSSSGGKETQYF. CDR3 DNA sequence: TGCAGTTCTTCCGGGGGGAAAGAGACCCAGTACTTC.

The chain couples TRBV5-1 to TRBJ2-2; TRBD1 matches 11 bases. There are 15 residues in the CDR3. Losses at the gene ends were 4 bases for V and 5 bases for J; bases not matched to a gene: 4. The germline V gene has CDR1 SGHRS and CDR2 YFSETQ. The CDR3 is CASSPGQGATGELFF. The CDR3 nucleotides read TGCGCCAGCAGCCCTGGACAGGGGGCAACCGGGGAGCTGTTTTTT.

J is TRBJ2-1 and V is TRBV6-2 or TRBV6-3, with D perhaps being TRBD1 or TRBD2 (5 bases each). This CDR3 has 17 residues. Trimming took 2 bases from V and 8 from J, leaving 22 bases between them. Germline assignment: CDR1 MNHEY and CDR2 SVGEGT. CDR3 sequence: CASSYEGEADYTDEQFF. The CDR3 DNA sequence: TGTGCCAGCAGTTACGAAGGGGAAGCCGACTATACAGATGAGCAGTTCTTC.

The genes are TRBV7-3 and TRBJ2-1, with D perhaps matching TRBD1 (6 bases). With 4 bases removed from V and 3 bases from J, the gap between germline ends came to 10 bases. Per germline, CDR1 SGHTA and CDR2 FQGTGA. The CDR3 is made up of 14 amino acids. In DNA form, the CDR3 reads TGTGCCAGCAGCTCGCGAGGGGGCTACAATGAGCAGTTCTTC. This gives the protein CASSSRGGYNEQFF.

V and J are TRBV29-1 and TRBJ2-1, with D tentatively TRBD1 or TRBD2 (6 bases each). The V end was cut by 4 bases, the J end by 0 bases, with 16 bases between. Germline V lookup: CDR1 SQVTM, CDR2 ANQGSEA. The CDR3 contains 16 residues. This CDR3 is CSVGTSRGDSYNEQFF. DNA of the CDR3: TGCAGCGTTGGTACTAGTAGGGGGGACTCCTACAATGAGCAGTTCTTC.

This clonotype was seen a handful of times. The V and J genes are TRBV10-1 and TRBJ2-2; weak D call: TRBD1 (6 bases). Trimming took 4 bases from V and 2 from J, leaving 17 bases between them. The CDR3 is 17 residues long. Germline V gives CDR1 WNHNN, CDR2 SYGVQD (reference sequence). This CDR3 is CASSVTQGWSNTGELFF. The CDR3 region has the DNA TGCGCCAGCAGTGTGACACAGGGTTGGTCAAACACCGGGGAGCTGTTTTTT.

The DNA of the CDR3 is TGTGCCAGCAGTTACGGGCCCTTCTCTGGGGCCAACGTCCTGACTTTC. The encoded protein is CASSYGPFSGANVLTF. The chain carries TRBV6-5 and TRBJ2-6; the D is unclear. Trimming cost V 2 bases and J 0 bases, with 8 bases left between them. CDR3 length equals 16 residues. In germline, CDR1 is MNHEY, CDR2 SVGAGI.

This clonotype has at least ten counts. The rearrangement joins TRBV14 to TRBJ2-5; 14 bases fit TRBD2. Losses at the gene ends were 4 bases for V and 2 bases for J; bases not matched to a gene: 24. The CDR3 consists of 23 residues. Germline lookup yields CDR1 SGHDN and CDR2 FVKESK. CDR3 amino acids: CASSPWGSEVGGLAGVPQETQYF. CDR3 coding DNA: TGTGCCAGCAGCCCTTGGGGGAGCGAGGTCGGGGGACTAGCGGGAGTACCGCAAGAGACCCAGTACTTC.

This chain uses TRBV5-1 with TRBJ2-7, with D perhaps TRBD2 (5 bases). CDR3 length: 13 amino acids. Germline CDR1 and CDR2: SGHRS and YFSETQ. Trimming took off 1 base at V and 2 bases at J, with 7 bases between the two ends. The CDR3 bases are TGCGCCAGCAGCTTGCTGGGAGCCTACGAGCAGTACTTC. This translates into CASSLLGAYEQYF.

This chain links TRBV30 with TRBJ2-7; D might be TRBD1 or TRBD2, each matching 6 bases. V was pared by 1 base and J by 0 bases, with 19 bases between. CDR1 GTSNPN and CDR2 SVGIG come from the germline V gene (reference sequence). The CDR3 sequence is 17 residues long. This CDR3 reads CAWSDEGGLGDSYEQYF. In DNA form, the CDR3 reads TGTGCCTGGAGTGACGAAGGGGGGCTCGGCGACTCCTACGAGCAGTACTTC.

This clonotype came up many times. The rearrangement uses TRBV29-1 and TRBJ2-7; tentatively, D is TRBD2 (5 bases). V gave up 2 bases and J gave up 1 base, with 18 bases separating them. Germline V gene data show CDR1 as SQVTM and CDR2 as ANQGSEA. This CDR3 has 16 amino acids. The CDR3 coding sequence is TGCAGCGTTGAAAGATCCCGGGGTGAAGGTTCCTACGAGCAGTACTTC. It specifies CSVERSRGEGSYEQYF.

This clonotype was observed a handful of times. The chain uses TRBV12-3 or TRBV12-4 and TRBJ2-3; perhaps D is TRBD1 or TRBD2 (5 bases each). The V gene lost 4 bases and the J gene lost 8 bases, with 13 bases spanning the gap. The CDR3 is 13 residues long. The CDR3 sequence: CASSSRDAGTQYF. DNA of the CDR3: TGTGCCAGCAGTTCCCGGGACGCGGGTACGCAGTATTTT.

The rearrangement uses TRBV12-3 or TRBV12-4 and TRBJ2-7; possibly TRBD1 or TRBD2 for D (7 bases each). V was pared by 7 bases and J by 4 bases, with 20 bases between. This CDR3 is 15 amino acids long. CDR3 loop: CASTIWGGGAYEQYF. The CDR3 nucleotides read TGTGCCAGCACAATTTGGGGAGGGGGCGCGTACGAGCAGTACTTC.

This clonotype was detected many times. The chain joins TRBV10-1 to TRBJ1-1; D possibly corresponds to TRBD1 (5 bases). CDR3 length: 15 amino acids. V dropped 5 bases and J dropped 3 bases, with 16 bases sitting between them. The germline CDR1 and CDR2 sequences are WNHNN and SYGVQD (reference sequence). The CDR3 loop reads CASSWGDPRDTEAFF. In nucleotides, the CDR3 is TGCGCCAGCAGTTGGGGCGATCCGAGGGACACTGAAGCTTTCTTT.

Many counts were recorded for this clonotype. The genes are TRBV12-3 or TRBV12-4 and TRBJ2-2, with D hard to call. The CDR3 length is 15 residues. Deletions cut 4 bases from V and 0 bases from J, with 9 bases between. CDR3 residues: CASSYVHTNTGELFF. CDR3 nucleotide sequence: TGTGCCAGCAGTTACGTCCACACGAACACCGGGGAGCTGTTTTTT.

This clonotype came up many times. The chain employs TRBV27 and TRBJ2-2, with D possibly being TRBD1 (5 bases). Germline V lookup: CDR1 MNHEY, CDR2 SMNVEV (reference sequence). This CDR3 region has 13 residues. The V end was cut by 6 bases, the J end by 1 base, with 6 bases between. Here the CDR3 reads CASRQENTGELFF. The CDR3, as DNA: TGTGCCAGCAGACAGGAGAACACCGGGGAGCTGTTTTTT.

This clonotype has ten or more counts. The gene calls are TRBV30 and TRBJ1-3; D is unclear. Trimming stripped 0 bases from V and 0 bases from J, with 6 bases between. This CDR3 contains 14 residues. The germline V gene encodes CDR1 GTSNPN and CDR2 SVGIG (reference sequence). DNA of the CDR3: TGTGCCTGGAGTGTGGGGAGCTCTGGAAACACCATATATTTT. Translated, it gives CAWSVGSSGNTIYF.

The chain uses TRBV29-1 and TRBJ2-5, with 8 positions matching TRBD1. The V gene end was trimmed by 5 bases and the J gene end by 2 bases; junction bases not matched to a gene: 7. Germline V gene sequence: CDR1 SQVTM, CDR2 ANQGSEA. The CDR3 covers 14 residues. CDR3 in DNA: TGCAGCGTTCAGGGGGCGATTCTTCAAGAGACCCAGTACTTC. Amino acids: CSVQGAILQETQYF.

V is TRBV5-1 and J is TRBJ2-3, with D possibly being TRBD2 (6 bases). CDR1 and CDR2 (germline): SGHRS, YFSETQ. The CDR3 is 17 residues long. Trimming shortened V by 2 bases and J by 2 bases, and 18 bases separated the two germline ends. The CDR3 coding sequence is TGCGCCAGCAGCTTTCAATCGACTAGAATGGACACAGATACGCAGTATTTT. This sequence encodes CASSFQSTRMDTDTQYF.

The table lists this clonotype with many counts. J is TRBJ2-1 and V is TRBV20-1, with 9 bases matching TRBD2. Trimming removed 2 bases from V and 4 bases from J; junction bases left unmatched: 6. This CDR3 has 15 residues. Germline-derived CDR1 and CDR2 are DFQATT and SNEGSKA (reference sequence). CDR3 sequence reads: CSARISGGPYNEQFF. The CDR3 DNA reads TGCAGTGCTAGAATTAGCGGGGGCCCTTACAATGAGCAGTTCTTC.

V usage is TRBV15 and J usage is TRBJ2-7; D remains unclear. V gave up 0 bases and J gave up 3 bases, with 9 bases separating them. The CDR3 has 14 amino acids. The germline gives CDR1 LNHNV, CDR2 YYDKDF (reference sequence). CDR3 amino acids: CATSRDFLYYEQYF. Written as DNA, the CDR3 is TGTGCCACCAGCAGAGATTTCCTCTACTACGAGCAGTACTTC. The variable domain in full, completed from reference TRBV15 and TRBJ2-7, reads DAMVIQNPRYQVTQFGKPVTLSCSQTLNHNVMYWYQQKSSQAPKLLFHYYDKDFNNEADTPDNFQSRRPNTSFCFLDIRSPGLGDTAMYLCATSRDFLYYEQYFGPGTRLTVT.

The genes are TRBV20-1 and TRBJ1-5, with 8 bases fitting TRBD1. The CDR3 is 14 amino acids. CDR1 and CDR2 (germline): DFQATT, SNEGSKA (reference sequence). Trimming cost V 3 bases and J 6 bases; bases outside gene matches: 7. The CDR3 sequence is CSASATGASQPQHF. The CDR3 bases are TGCAGTGCTAGCGCGACAGGGGCGTCTCAGCCCCAGCATTTT.